A single sample gave rise to the 5 T cell receptor beta chains below, sequenced in a study of shared clonotypes between healthy human individuals (TCRdb year 2020). For the CD8 naive samples, CD45RO-negative cells were positively selected for CCR7, yielding a CD45RA+CCR7+ population from which TemRA cells were excluded. Library generation was performed with the immunoSEQ multiplex PCR assay. As stored in TCRdb, this immuneACCESS dataset retains in-frame rearrangements with V and J assigned. A fraction of the clones does not appear; measured against another copy, unresolved V genes explain less than half of the discrepancy, and the remainder lacks a known reason. This sample comprises 2 million to 2.5 million clones, about 93% of them detected only once. Jointly, the top ten make up under 2% of the sample. Input material: naive CD8+ T cells from PBMCs. The cell subset or site label on this specimen signifies: CD45RA+CCR7+. All receptors derive from a man aged 18-30 years in good health. Some clones in this sample may be carry-over from other donors' samples.

J is TRBJ2-1 and V is TRBV13; 9 bases are shared with TRBD1. Germline-derived CDR1 and CDR2 are PRHDT and FYEKMQ (reference sequence). Losses at the gene ends were 4 bases for V and 7 bases for J; bases not matched to a gene: 11. The CDR3 spans 16 residues. For the CDR3, the DNA is TGTGCCAGCAGCTCCTGGGGGACAGGGAGAGGGAATGAGCAGTTCTTC. It specifies CASSSWGTGRGNEQFF.

Note on this clone: Other DNA variants within this sample encode the same CDR3. The chain couples TRBV19 to TRBJ1-2, with TRBD1 matching over 8 bases. V shed 9 bases, J shed 8 bases, and the junction held 8 bases outside the gene matches. The CDR3 contains 12 residues. CDR1 LNHDA and CDR2 SQIVND come from the germline V gene (reference sequence). The DNA for the CDR3 is TGTGCCAGCCTCACAGGGGGAAGGGGCTACACCTTC. Its translation is CASLTGGRGYTF.

V and J are TRBV27 and TRBJ2-7; possibly TRBD2 for D (6 bases). Germline lookup yields CDR1 MNHEY and CDR2 SMNVEV (reference sequence). The CDR3 has 17 amino acids. Trimming stripped 3 bases from V and 5 bases from J, with 23 bases between. The CDR3 loop is CASSFGGGARPVHEQYF. CDR3 bases: TGTGCCAGCAGTTTTGGAGGAGGGGCGCGCCCCGTGCACGAGCAGTACTTC.

The chain uses TRBV9 and TRBJ1-1, with D perhaps matching TRBD1 (6 bases). Between the trimmed V and J ends, which lost 4 bases and 0 bases, there was a span of 13 bases. The CDR3 is 15 amino acids. Per the germline V gene, CDR1 is SGDLS and CDR2 is YYNGEE. In DNA form, the CDR3 reads TGTGCCAGCAGCTCTAGGACAGAACTGAACACTGAAGCTTTCTTT. Its protein is CASSSRTELNTEAFF.

The chain couples TRBV2 to TRBJ2-1; maybe TRBD2 (5 bases). V was clipped by 8 bases and J by 3 bases, with 23 bases between them. This CDR3 is 17 amino acids long. Germline V gives CDR1 SNHLY, CDR2 FYNNEI. Here the CDR3 DNA reads TGTGCCAGCGAAGGTAGCCTAGCCACAGCCCGCTACAATGAGCAGTTCTTC. It translates to CASEGSLATARYNEQFF. The variable domain in full, with the rest retrieved from reference TRBV2 and TRBJ2-1, is EPEVTQTPSHQVTQMGQEVILRCVPISNHLYFYWYRQILGQKVEFLVSFYNNEISEKSEIFDDQFSVERPDGSNFTLKIRSTKLEDSAMYFCASEGSLATARYNEQFFGPGTRLTVL.